Below are 28 T cell receptor beta chains sequenced from a single sample in a study of human T cells and chemical hapten exposure. TCRdb independently ran MiXCR on the RACE reads; one entry per CDR3 protein. This sample has some 57,000 distinct CDR3 sequences, with 9.5% to 10% found just once. Time point specified: pre-sensitization, week 0. Treatment defined: therapeutic diphenylcyclopropenone sensitization with weekly scalp DPC. Unfractionated whole blood served as the source for total RNA extraction. The sequencing here drew on whole blood, taken in connection with sensitization to the hapten diphenylcyclopropenone (DPC). The source of these receptors is a woman in her 30s with alopecia areata. Some clones in this sample may be carry-over from other donors' samples.

This clonotype was detected a few times. This sequence joins TRBV10-3 and TRBJ1-1; a weak D match, TRBD1 (5 bases). Germline V gene sequence: CDR1 ENHRY, CDR2 SYGVKD. This CDR3 contains 15 residues. Trimming cost V 10 bases and J 0 bases, with 18 bases left between them. The chain's CDR3 is CASQTHGAVNTEAFF. In DNA form, the CDR3 reads TGTGCCAGTCAAACACATGGGGCAGTGAACACTGAAGCTTTCTTT.

The V gene is TRBV3-1, the J gene TRBJ2-1, with no clear D. This CDR3 region has 18 residues. V was clipped by 0 bases and J by 1 base, with 16 bases between them. The V gene's germline CDR1 is LGHDT and CDR2 YNNKEL (reference sequence). The DNA for the CDR3 is TGTGCCAGCAGCCAAGAAAGGGTACAGAAAGCTTCCTACAATGAGCAGTTCTTC. Its translation: CASSQERVQKASYNEQFF.

The table lists this clonotype with a few counts. The rearrangement joins TRBV30 to TRBJ2-3, with unresolved D. Germline V lookup: CDR1 GTSNPN, CDR2 SVGIG (reference sequence). CDR3 length: 11 amino acids. V was shortened by 5 bases and J by 2 bases, with 5 bases between the two germline ends. CDR3 sequence (DNA): TGTGCCTGGCGAAACACAGATACGCAGTATTTT. This codes for CAWRNTDTQYF.

This clonotype came up many times. The rearrangement links TRBV28 to TRBJ2-5; possible D gene TRBD1, 6 bases. Germline assignment: CDR1 MDHEN and CDR2 SYDVKM. The CDR3 totals 16 residues. V was shortened by 3 bases and J by 4 bases, with 18 bases between the two germline ends. The CDR3 sequence is CASSFSGTSFGETQYF. In nucleotides, the CDR3 is TGTGCCAGCAGTTTTTCCGGGACATCGTTCGGAGAGACCCAGTACTTC.

This clonotype showed up just a few times. The chain has TRBV7-9 and TRBJ2-1; no clear D. CDR3 length: 10 amino acids. The ends were cut back, 11 bases at V and 8 bases at J, with 10 bases in the middle. Per germline, CDR1 SEHNR and CDR2 FQNEAQ (reference sequence). CDR3 bases: TGTGCCGCCGAGATCCATGAGCAGTTCTTC. Translated, it gives CAAEIHEQFF.

The chain has TRBV28 and TRBJ2-1; TRBD2 aligns across 11 bases. V was clipped by 5 bases and J by 2 bases; unmatched bases: 5. This CDR3 spans 16 amino acids. Germline CDR1 MDHEN, CDR2 SYDVKM. The CDR3: CASSPLAGGPYNEQFF. The CDR3 bases are TGTGCCAGCAGTCCTTTAGCGGGGGGGCCCTACAATGAGCAGTTCTTC.

This clonotype was observed a handful of times. This chain links TRBV20-1 with TRBJ2-1, with 7 bases matching TRBD1. The CDR3 is 16 residues long. From germline, CDR1 is DFQATT and CDR2 SNEGSKA (reference sequence). The junction had 13 bases not matched to a gene; V was cut back by 0 bases and J by 8 bases. CDR3 residues: CSARDPGRVGGHEQFF. The CDR3 DNA is TGCAGTGCTAGAGATCCGGGCAGGGTAGGGGGCCATGAGCAGTTCTTC.

This clonotype was seen many times. This rearrangement joins TRBV20-1 to TRBJ1-5; 8 bases map to TRBD1. CDR3 size: 16 residues. J was trimmed by 0 bases and V by 3 bases; bases with no gene match: 7. The germline gives CDR1 DFQATT, CDR2 SNEGSKA (reference sequence). This chain's CDR3 is CSARGTGLYSNQPQHF. CDR3 in DNA: TGCAGTGCTAGGGGGACAGGACTTTATAGCAATCAGCCCCAGCATTTT.

The chain has TRBV28 and TRBJ1-2, with no clear D. The CDR3 runs 14 residues. CDR1 is MDHEN, CDR2 SYDVKM, per germline. Trimming removed 8 bases from V and 2 bases from J, with 15 bases in between. CDR3 nucleotides: TGTGCCAGCGCGGACTCCCCATTGAACTATGGCTACACCTTC. It codes for CASADSPLNYGYTF.

This clonotype was found many times. CDR3 in DNA: TGTGCCATCATCAGGACAGGAGTCTACAATGAGCAGTTCTTC. As protein: CAIIRTGVYNEQFF. The J gene is TRBJ2-1, the V gene TRBV10-3, with 7 bases aligning to TRBD1. The ends lost 7 bases at V and 3 bases at J; junction bases unmatched: 6. CDR1 ENHRY and CDR2 SYGVKD come from the germline V gene. This CDR3 has 14 amino acids.

This clonotype was recorded a few times. As DNA, the CDR3 is TGTGCCAGCAGTTCACGGGACGTCCAAGAGACCCAGTACTTC. Amino acid sequence: CASSSRDVQETQYF. The gene calls are TRBV28 and TRBJ2-5; D might be TRBD1 or TRBD2, each matching 5 bases. The CDR3 length is 14 residues. Germline assignment: CDR1 MDHEN and CDR2 SYDVKM. V was cut by 4 bases and J by 1 base, with 10 bases left in between.

The chain joins TRBV7-2 to TRBJ1-6; D remains ambiguous. V was cut by 1 base and J by 9 bases, with 4 bases left in between. CDR1 is SGHTA, CDR2 FQGNSA, per germline. The CDR3 is 12 residues long. The CDR3 DNA follows: TGTGCCAGCAGCTTAGTTAGTTCACCCCTCCACTTT. Amino acid sequence: CASSLVSSPLHF.

The chain joins TRBV29-1 to TRBJ2-3; D possibly corresponds to TRBD1 (6 bases). Germline V gives CDR1 SQVTM, CDR2 ANQGSEA. Trimming stripped 3 bases from V and 9 bases from J, with 19 bases between. The CDR3 runs to 14 residues. The CDR3 spells CSVEDRGFRGTQYF. The DNA for the CDR3 is TGCAGCGTTGAGGACAGAGGGTTTAGGGGGACGCAGTATTTT.

Remarks on this clonotype: A much more abundant neighbour one base away suggests this may be a read error. The chain is built from TRBV29-1 and TRBJ2-6; D gene uncertain. Germline V gene data show CDR1 as SQVTM and CDR2 as ANQGSEA. The CDR3 has 16 amino acids. Trimming cost V 2 bases and J 1 base, with 12 bases left between them. CDR3 nucleotide sequence: TGCAGCGTTGAAATGACAAGCGAGTCTGGGGCCAACGTCCTGACTTTC. Residues: CSVEMTSESGANVLTF.

This clonotype came up a few times. This chain connects TRBV3-1 to TRBJ1-1, with a weak D call TRBD1 (5 bases). Trimming shortened V by 4 bases and J by 10 bases, and 13 bases separated the two germline ends. The CDR3 is 12 residues long. Germline-derived CDR1 and CDR2 are LGHDT and YNNKEL (reference sequence). The CDR3 reads CASSPRGKRAFF. DNA of the CDR3: TGTGCCAGCAGCCCCCGGGGCAAGAGAGCTTTCTTT.

The rearrangement joins TRBV30 to TRBJ1-6, with a possible D match to TRBD1 (6 bases). The germline gives CDR1 GTSNPN, CDR2 SVGIG (reference sequence). Trimming removed 4 bases at V and 7 bases at J, with 20 bases between. The CDR3 is made up of 16 amino acids. CDR3 amino acids: CAWTRDKIRSNSPLHF. The CDR3, as DNA: TGTGCCTGGACCCGGGACAAGATTCGCTCAAATTCACCCCTCCACTTT. Looking up the rest from reference TRBV30 and TRBJ1-6 gives the full variable domain: SQTIHQWPATLVQPVGSPLSLECTVEGTSNPNLYWYRQAAGRGLQLLFYSVGIGQISSEVPQNLSASRPQDRQFILSSKKLLLSDSGFYLCAWTRDKIRSNSPLHFGNGTRLTVT.

This clonotype has only a few counts. The chain recombines TRBV7-2 with TRBJ2-3; D call uncertain. Trimming removed 2 bases at V and 1 base at J, with 10 bases between. This CDR3 has 15 amino acids. Germline assignment: CDR1 SGHTA and CDR2 FQGNSA. CDR3 in amino acids: CASSLLVGGTDTQYF. In DNA, the CDR3 is TGTGCCAGCAGCTTACTAGTAGGAGGCACAGATACGCAGTATTTT. The full variable domain, rest sourced from reference TRBV7-2 and TRBJ2-3, is GAGVSQSPSNKVTEKGKDVELRCDPISGHTALYWYRQSLGQGLEFLIYFQGNSAPDKSGLPSDRFSAERTGGSVSTLTIQRTQQEDSAVYLCASSLLVGGTDTQYFGPGTRLTVL.

This clonotype was picked up many times. The chain joins TRBV25-1 to TRBJ2-7, with a weak D call TRBD1 (6 bases). CDR1 is MGHDK, CDR2 SYGVNS, per germline. With 4 bases removed from V and 0 bases from J, the gap between germline ends came to 13 bases. This CDR3 contains 15 residues. The CDR3, as DNA: TGTGCCAGCAGTGCTGGGGACATATCCTCCTACGAGCAGTACTTC. Translating gives CASSAGDISSYEQYF.

The chain has TRBV6-2 or TRBV6-3 and TRBJ2-3; TRBD1 is a possible D gene (6 bases). The CDR3 has 15 residues. Germline V gene data show CDR1 as MNHEY and CDR2 as SVGEGT. V was cut by 4 bases and J by 2 bases, with 13 bases left in between. CDR3: CASSLVGAYTDTQYF. In nucleotides, the CDR3 is TGTGCCAGCAGTTTGGTGGGGGCCTACACAGATACGCAGTATTTT.

This clonotype has a count of ten or more. The chain carries TRBV19 and TRBJ1-4; D may be TRBD1 (5 bases). The CDR3 has 14 residues. V shed 3 bases and J shed 6 bases, with 11 bases lying between them. Germline lookup yields CDR1 LNHDA and CDR2 SQIVND (reference sequence). CDR3 sequence: CASSIGGTYEKLFF. CDR3 nucleotides: TGTGCCAGTAGTATCGGGGGAACCTATGAAAAACTGTTTTTT.

This clonotype appeared a few times. The rearrangement joins TRBV27 to TRBJ1-1; TRBD1 aligns across 8 bases. This CDR3 has 15 amino acids. Germline CDR1 is MNHEY and CDR2 is SMNVEV (reference sequence). J gave up 6 bases and V 5 bases, and 11 bases lay outside the gene matches. This CDR3 is CASSKPGQGVSEAFF. DNA of the CDR3: TGTGCCAGCAGTAAGCCCGGACAGGGAGTATCTGAAGCTTTCTTT.

This clonotype was detected ten times or more. The chain links TRBV18 to TRBJ1-2; TRBD1 might be the D (6 bases). Trimming pared 1 base from V and 7 bases from J, leaving 13 bases between. CDR1 KGHSH and CDR2 LQKENI come from the germline V gene. The CDR3 spans 14 residues. The chain's CDR3 is CASSPQGEQSGYTF. CDR3 nucleotide sequence: TGTGCCAGCTCACCACAGGGGGAACAGTCTGGCTACACCTTC.

This clonotype was observed many times. V gene TRBV12-3 or TRBV12-4 combines with J gene TRBJ2-7; 7 bases match TRBD1. The CDR3 length is 14 residues. Germline trimming cut 5 bases from V and 2 bases from J; bases unmatched to any gene: 6. The CDR3 loop reads CASSPRQGPYEQYF. The CDR3 coding sequence is TGTGCCAGCAGTCCCAGACAGGGACCCTACGAGCAGTACTTC.

This clonotype was recorded at least ten times. This chain joins TRBV6-5 and TRBJ2-2; no reliable D call. Per germline, CDR1 MNHEY and CDR2 SVGAGI. Trimming stripped 0 bases from V and 6 bases from J, with 14 bases between. CDR3 length equals 16 residues. The CDR3 loop reads CASSYSRPRMAGELFF. The CDR3 nucleotides read TGTGCCAGCAGTTACTCTCGACCCCGGATGGCCGGGGAGCTGTTTTTT.

V usage is TRBV6-2 or TRBV6-3 and J usage is TRBJ1-1, with D unresolved. The V end was cut by 3 bases, the J end by 7 bases, with 9 bases between. The germline V gene has CDR1 MNHEY and CDR2 SVGEGT. This CDR3 is 12 amino acids long. The CDR3 protein is CASSYSLVEAFF. CDR3 sequence (DNA): TGTGCCAGCAGTTATTCACTCGTTGAAGCTTTCTTT.

The chain links TRBV6-1 to TRBJ2-7; 7 bases fit TRBD1. V lost 1 base and J lost 7; bases outside the gene matches: 10. The CDR3 runs 15 residues. Germline CDR1 reads MNHNS; CDR2 reads SASEGT. The DNA of the CDR3 is TGTGCCAGCAGTGAAGAGAGGGGGCGTTCTACGGAGCAGTACTTC. As protein: CASSEERGRSTEQYF.

This clonotype was seen only a few times. The chain couples TRBV7-8 to TRBJ2-7; the D gene could be TRBD1 or TRBD2 (5 bases each). Trimming pared 5 bases from V and 1 base from J, leaving 15 bases between. Germline assignment: CDR1 SGHVS and CDR2 FQNEAQ. There are 15 residues in the CDR3. CDR3 coding DNA: TGTGCCAGCAGCCCACGGGGCCCCAGTTCCTACGAGCAGTACTTC. This gives the protein CASSPRGPSSYEQYF.

This clonotype was detected ten times or more. The rearrangement uses TRBV7-2 and TRBJ1-4, with 9 bases identical to TRBD1. The CDR3 has 15 residues. The V and J ends lost 1 base and 10 bases, in that order; junction bases with no gene match: 7. The germline V gene has CDR1 SGHTA and CDR2 FQGNSA. The CDR3 bases are TGTGCCAGCAGCTTAGGGGGACAGGGTCGTGCAAAACTGTTTTTT. This gives the protein CASSLGGQGRAKLFF.